Presented here are 19 T cell receptor beta chains from one specimen sequenced in a study of T cell repertoires in cytomegalovirus infection. Using its own MiXCR run on the reads, TCRdb lists one record per CDR3 protein. The data hold just under 550,000 distinct CDR3 sequences, with around 27% observed a single time. Sequencing was performed on PBMCs. These receptors were obtained from a human donor in good health (CMV status not recorded). Some clones in this sample may be carry-over from other donors' samples.

This clonotype was observed a few times. With a much larger clone just one base away, this may be a read error. This chain links TRBV14 with TRBJ2-5, with 7 bases matching TRBD2. Germline V gene data show CDR1 as SGHDN and CDR2 as FVKESK. Germline trimming cut 4 bases from V and 4 bases from J; bases unmatched to any gene: 3. This CDR3 spans 13 amino acids. CDR3: CASSRSGGETQYF. CDR3 nucleotide sequence: TGTGCCAGCAGCCGGTCGGGGGGAGAGACCCAGTACTTC.

This clonotype was detected a few times. J is TRBJ2-1 and V is TRBV7-9; the D is unclear. CDR3 length: 14 amino acids. The germline CDR1 and CDR2 sequences are SEHNR and FQNEAQ (reference sequence). Trimming shortened V by 3 bases and J by 0 bases, and 6 bases separated the two germline ends. CDR3 in DNA: TGTGCCAGCAGCTTTGCGGTCTCCTACAATGAGCAGTTCTTC. It encodes CASSFAVSYNEQFF.

The CDR3 sequence is CASILRLAGGSLSYEQYF. Written as DNA, the CDR3 is TGTGCCAGCATCCTCCGACTAGCGGGAGGCTCCCTCTCCTACGAGCAGTACTTC. The V and J genes are TRBV6-4 and TRBJ2-7; 13 bases fit TRBD2. The V gene's germline CDR1 is MRHNA and CDR2 SNTAGT. J gave up 0 bases and V 7 bases, and 12 bases lay outside the gene matches. The CDR3 has 18 amino acids.

This clonotype was counted a few times. The V and J genes are TRBV5-6 and TRBJ1-2; tentative D call: TRBD1 (5 bases). This CDR3 contains 18 residues. The V gene's germline CDR1 is SGHDT and CDR2 YYEEEE. V was trimmed by 4 bases and J by 0 bases, leaving 22 bases between them. Here the CDR3 DNA reads TGTGCCAGCAGCCCAGGCGGGACTCCTGCCCCCGCTAACTATGGCTACACCTTC. Its protein is CASSPGGTPAPANYGYTF.

The chain has TRBV6-5 and TRBJ1-1; a possible D gene is TRBD1 (5 bases). Germline V lookup: CDR1 MNHEY, CDR2 SVGAGI. The CDR3 extends over 15 amino acids. V lost 1 base to trimming and J lost 6 bases, with 15 bases between them. The CDR3: CASSYFTGGRSEAFF. DNA of the CDR3: TGTGCCAGCAGTTACTTCACAGGTGGACGATCTGAAGCTTTCTTT.

This rearrangement joins TRBV3-1 to TRBJ2-7; the match to TRBD1 covers 7 bases. This CDR3 region has 15 residues. Germline loops: CDR1 LGHDT, CDR2 YNNKEL (reference sequence). With V trimmed by 2 bases and J by 7 bases, 11 bases remained unmatched. CDR3 DNA: TGTGCCAGCAGCCAACCATCCGGGACAGCGTGGGAGCAGTACTTC. Its translation is CASSQPSGTAWEQYF.

This clonotype was picked up a small number of times. The V and J genes are TRBV10-3 and TRBJ1-2, with D perhaps matching TRBD1 (5 bases). CDR3 size: 11 residues. The ends were cut back, 7 bases at V and 5 bases at J, with 8 bases in the middle. The V gene's germline CDR1 is ENHRY and CDR2 SYGVKD. CDR3 protein: CAIMGRYGYTF. Here the CDR3 DNA reads TGTGCCATCATGGGACGTTATGGCTACACCTTC.

The chain employs TRBV6-6 and TRBJ1-4; TRBD1 matches 8 bases. CDR3 length: 14 amino acids. Germline V CDR1 and CDR2: MNHNY, SVGAGI (reference sequence). After removal of 6 bases from V and 4 bases from J, the junction contained 4 bases not matched to a gene. CDR3 sequence reads: CASRGTGNNEKLFF. The CDR3 DNA reads TGTGCCAGCAGAGGGACAGGAAATAATGAAAAACTGTTTTTT.

DNA for the CDR3: TGTGCCAGCAGTTCCCGCGGGGAGGGCGCCCAGCATTTT. Protein: CASSSRGEGAQHF. V gene TRBV12-3 or TRBV12-4 combines with J gene TRBJ1-5; D gene unclear. There are 13 residues in the CDR3. V was cut by 4 bases and J by 11 bases, with 15 bases left in between.

Many counts were recorded for this clonotype. The chain recombines TRBV7-2 with TRBJ2-3; 11 bases agree with TRBD1. Trimming cost V 3 bases and J 7 bases; bases outside gene matches: 6. Germline CDR1 is SGHTA and CDR2 is FQGNSA. The CDR3 totals 15 residues. Written as DNA, the CDR3 is TGTGCCAGCAGCTTCATGGGACAGGGGGTATATACGCAGTATTTT. This codes for CASSFMGQGVYTQYF.

The chain employs TRBV7-9 and TRBJ2-1; D unclear. CDR3 length: 14 residues. The V gene's germline CDR1 is SEHNR and CDR2 FQNEAQ (reference sequence). The V end was cut by 5 bases, the J end by 10 bases, with 18 bases between. CDR3 nucleotide sequence: TGTGCCAGCAGCGCCACCCACACAAAGGAGGAGCAGTTCTTC. Translation: CASSATHTKEEQFF.

This clonotype has more than one count but fewer than ten. The gene calls are TRBV7-2 and TRBJ1-1; D is undetermined. Germline CDR1 SGHTA, CDR2 FQGNSA. Trimming pared 5 bases from V and 0 bases from J, leaving 16 bases between. The CDR3 length is 16 residues. The CDR3 protein is CASSPSPQRMNTEAFF. The CDR3 bases are TGTGCCAGCAGCCCCAGCCCACAGCGTATGAACACTGAAGCTTTCTTT.

This clonotype has a count of ten or more. The chain recombines TRBV11-2 with TRBJ1-1, with 7 positions matching TRBD1. This CDR3 has 15 residues. J gave up 1 base and V 1 base, and 3 bases lay outside the gene matches. Germline V lookup: CDR1 SGHAT, CDR2 FQNNGV. Written as DNA, the CDR3 is TGTGCCAGCAGCTTAGGCAGGGGGAAGAACACTGAAGCTTTCTTT. Its translation: CASSLGRGKNTEAFF.

In its sample, this clonotype was seen a few times. V gene TRBV11-3 combines with J gene TRBJ1-1; no clear D gene. Between the trimmed V and J ends, which lost 5 bases and 0 bases, there was a span of 7 bases. This CDR3 has 13 residues. Germline-derived CDR1 and CDR2 are SGHNT and YENEEA. The CDR3 DNA reads TGTGCCAGCAGCGAGTCATTGAACACTGAAGCTTTCTTT. Protein product: CASSESLNTEAFF.

The chain employs TRBV18 and TRBJ2-7, with 10 bases that match TRBD1. V shed 6 bases and J 3 bases; nucleotides not matched to a gene: 5. This CDR3 is built from 14 residues. CDR1 is KGHSH and CDR2 is LQKENI in the germline V gene. The CDR3 loop reads CASSRDRGDYEQYV. CDR3 bases: TGTGCCAGCTCTCGGGACAGGGGTGACTACGAGCAGTACGTC.

The table lists this clonotype with a few counts. The chain is built from TRBV7-9 and TRBJ1-2; D remains unclear. Germline V gene sequence: CDR1 SEHNR, CDR2 FQNEAQ (reference sequence). This CDR3 contains 13 residues. Deletions cut 5 bases from V and 6 bases from J, with 13 bases between. The CDR3 loop reads CASSPNRGDGYTF. In DNA, the CDR3 is TGTGCCAGCAGCCCAAACCGTGGGGATGGCTACACCTTC.

This clonotype was recorded a few times. The rearrangement joins TRBV7-3 to TRBJ2-1, with unresolved D. CDR1 is SGHTA, CDR2 FQGTGA, per germline. The CDR3 spans 13 residues. Trimming took 6 bases from V and 2 from J, leaving 8 bases between them. CDR3 DNA: TGTGCCAGCAGTTACTCAGCCTACAATGAGCAGTTCTTC. This codes for CASSYSAYNEQFF.

This clonotype was detected many times. The V and J genes are TRBV7-4 and TRBJ1-3; D ambiguous. The CDR3 is 15 residues long. The germline CDR1 and CDR2 sequences are SGHVT and SQSDAQ. V was clipped by 1 base and J by 0 bases, with 7 bases between them. The CDR3 protein is CASSLDSNSGNTIYF. CDR3 coding DNA: TGTGCCAGCAGCTTAGACAGCAACTCTGGAAACACCATATATTTT.

The chain joins TRBV7-3 to TRBJ2-3; no reliable D call. V was shortened by 4 bases and J by 6 bases, with 14 bases between the two germline ends. CDR3 length equals 14 residues. Looked up from germline, CDR1 is SGHTA and CDR2 is FQGTGA. CDR3: CASSSTHATDTQYF. CDR3 nucleotide sequence: TGTGCCAGCAGCTCGACACATGCAACCGATACGCAGTATTTT.